These T cell receptor beta chains were read from a single sample in a study of neoadjuvant anti-PD-1 for oral cavity cancer. Only in-frame clones appear in the TCRdb table, and some are missing; sequencing was by immunoSEQ multiplex PCR. The sample yields 12,000 or so clones, roughly 70% seen once. The sample was tumor tissue, taken before nivolumab (anti-PD-1) treatment. These receptors were collected from a person aged 40 to 85 with oral cavity squamous cell carcinoma. The donor label of this sample is uncertain. Each CDR3 is given with its conserved first and last residue. A D gene is named only where the DNA matches it firmly. Part of the rows lack a size; the others show once, few, many or a class for expanded clones.

j_gene | v_gene | len | abundance | d_gene | CDR3nt | CDR3aa
TRBJ1-6 | TRBV6-1 | 14 | once | TRBD1 | TGTGCCAGCACTTCAGGACAGGGAGGTTCACCCCTCCACTTT | CASTSGQGGSPLHF
TRBJ2-6 | TRBV11-1 | 15 | - | - | TGTGCCAGCAGCTTTCGAGCCCCTGGGGCCAACGTCCTGACTTTC | CASSFRAPGANVLTF
TRBJ2-1 | TRBV6-5 | 15 | - | TRBD2 | TGTGCCAGCAGGGGGCTAGCGGAACTCTACAATGAGCAGTTCTTC | CASRGLAELYNEQFF
TRBJ2-7 | TRBV2 | 14 | few | TRBD2 | TGTGCCAGCAGTGACCCGCTAGCGGCCTACGAGCAGTACTTC | CASSDPLAAYEQYF
TRBJ1-2 | TRBV2 | 15 | - | - | TGTGCCAGCAGTAGAGACGGGGCAGGGGAGGGGGGCTACACCTTC | CASSRDGAGEGGYTF
TRBJ1-1 | TRBV5-1 | 15 | once | TRBD1 | TGCGCCAGCAGCCCACCGGGACAGGGGGCTACTGAAGCTTTCTTT | CASSPPGQGATEAFF
TRBJ1-1 | TRBV11-3 | 13 | few | - | TGTGCCAGCAGCTTAAGGCCTAGGACTGAAGCTTTCTTT | CASSLRPRTEAFF
TRBJ1-2 | TRBV6-5 | 12 | - | - | TGTGCAAGCAAGTCCGGTACTTATGGCTACACCTTC | CASKSGTYGYTF
TRBJ2-2 | TRBV7-7 | 15 | few | - | TGTGCCAGCAGCGCCGGCCGGGGGCAGGCCGGGGAGCTGTTTTTT | CASSAGRGQAGELFF
TRBJ2-7 | TRBV10-3 | 15 | - | - | TGTGCCACCCGGGATGAGGGGAGCTTAGCCTACGAGCAGTACTTC | CATRDEGSLAYEQYF
TRBJ1-2 | TRBV28 | 14 | - | TRBD1 | TGTGCCAGCAGTTTCGGGACAGCAAACTATGGCTACACCTTC | CASSFGTANYGYTF
TRBJ1-6 | TRBV10-3 | 14 | - | TRBD1 | TGTGCCATCAGGGGAGACAGGGGCGATTCACCCCTCCACTTT | CAIRGDRGDSPLHF